This T cell receptor (beta chain) was captured in a study of blood T cell repertoires in COVID-19. Study information: The study drew acute and convalescent COVID-19 samples from the United States, Italy and Spain.

In the authors' workflow: Reference gene primer amplification gave nucleated cell count estimates. Sequencing used immunoSEQ multiplex PCR; TCRdb keeps in-frame clones, though not all of them. V, J and clone size derive from that table, while D and trimming were established from the DNA sequence. In the table there are about 280,000 clones, roughly 80% of which are singletons. Losses at the gene ends were 4 bases for V and 9 bases for J; bases not matched to a gene: 6. Per germline, CDR1 SGHTS and CDR2 YDEGEE. The CDR3 runs 13 residues. The sequenced sample consisted of PBMCs or T cells enriched from blood (not recorded which). This sequence was found in a middle-aged man who had been exposed to COVID-19. The V gene is TRBV5-8, the J gene TRBJ2-1; 8 bases line up with TRBD2. CDR3 sequence (DNA): TGTGCCAGCAGCCAGGGACTAGAGACTGAGCAGTTCTTC. It encodes CASSQGLETEQFF.